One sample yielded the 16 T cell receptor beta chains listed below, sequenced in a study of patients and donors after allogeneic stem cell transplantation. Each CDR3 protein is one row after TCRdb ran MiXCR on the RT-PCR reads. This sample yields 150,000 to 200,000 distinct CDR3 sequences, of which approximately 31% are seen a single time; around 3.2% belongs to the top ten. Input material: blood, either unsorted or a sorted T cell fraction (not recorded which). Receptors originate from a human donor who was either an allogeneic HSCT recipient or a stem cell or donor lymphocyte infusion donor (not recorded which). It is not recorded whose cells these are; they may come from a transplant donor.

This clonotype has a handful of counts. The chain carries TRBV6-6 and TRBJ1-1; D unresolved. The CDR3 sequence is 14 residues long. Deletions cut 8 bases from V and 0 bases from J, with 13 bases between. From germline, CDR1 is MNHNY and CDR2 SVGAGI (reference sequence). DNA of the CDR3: TGTGCCAGCGCGCTCCCAGGATTGAACACTGAAGCTTTCTTT. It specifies CASALPGLNTEAFF.

The CDR3 reads CSAREPSTDTQYF. The CDR3 bases are TGCAGTGCTAGAGAACCTTCCACAGATACGCAGTATTTT. This rearrangement joins TRBV20-1 to TRBJ2-3; no clear D. The CDR3 length is 13 residues. Germline V lookup: CDR1 DFQATT, CDR2 SNEGSKA (reference sequence). Between the trimmed V and J ends, which lost 0 bases and 2 bases, there was a span of 6 bases.

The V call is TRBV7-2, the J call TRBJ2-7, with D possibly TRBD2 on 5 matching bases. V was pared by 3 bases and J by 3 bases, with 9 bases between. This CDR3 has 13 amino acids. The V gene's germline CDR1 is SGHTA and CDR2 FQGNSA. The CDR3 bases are TGTGCCAGCAGCTTCAGAAGCGGCTACGAGCAGTACTTC. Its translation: CASSFRSGYEQYF.

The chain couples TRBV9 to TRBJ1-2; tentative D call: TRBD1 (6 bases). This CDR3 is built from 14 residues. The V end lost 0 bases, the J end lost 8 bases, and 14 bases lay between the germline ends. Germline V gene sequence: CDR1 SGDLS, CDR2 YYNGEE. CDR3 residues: CASSVVGDIEGYTF. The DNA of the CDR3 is TGTGCCAGCAGCGTAGTAGGGGACATTGAAGGCTACACCTTC.

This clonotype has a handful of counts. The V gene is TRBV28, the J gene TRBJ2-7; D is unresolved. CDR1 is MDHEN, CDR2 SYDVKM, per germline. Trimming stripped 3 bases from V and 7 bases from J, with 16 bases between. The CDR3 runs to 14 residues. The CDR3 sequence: CASSFWRTVLEQYF. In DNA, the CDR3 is TGTGCCAGCAGTTTCTGGCGTACCGTTTTGGAGCAGTACTTC.

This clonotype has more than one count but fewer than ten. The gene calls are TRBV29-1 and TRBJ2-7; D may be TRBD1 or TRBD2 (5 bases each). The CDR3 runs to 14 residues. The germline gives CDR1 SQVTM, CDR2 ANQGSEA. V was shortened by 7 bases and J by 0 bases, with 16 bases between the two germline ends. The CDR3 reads CSALKGTLSYEQYF. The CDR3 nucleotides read TGCAGCGCTCTAAAGGGGACCCTCTCCTACGAGCAGTACTTC.

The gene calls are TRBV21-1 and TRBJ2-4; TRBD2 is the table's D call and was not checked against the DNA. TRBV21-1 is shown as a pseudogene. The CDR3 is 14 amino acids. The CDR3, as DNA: TGTGCCAGCAGCACGGGGGGACTCAAAAACATTCAGTACTTC. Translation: CASSTGGLKNIQYF.

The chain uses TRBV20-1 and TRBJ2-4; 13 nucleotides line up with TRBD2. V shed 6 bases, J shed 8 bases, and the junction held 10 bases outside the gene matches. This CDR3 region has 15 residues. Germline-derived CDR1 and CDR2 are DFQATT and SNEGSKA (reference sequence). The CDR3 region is CSATSLAGGNHIQYF. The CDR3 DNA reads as TGCAGTGCCACCTCACTAGCGGGAGGGAATCACATTCAGTACTTC.

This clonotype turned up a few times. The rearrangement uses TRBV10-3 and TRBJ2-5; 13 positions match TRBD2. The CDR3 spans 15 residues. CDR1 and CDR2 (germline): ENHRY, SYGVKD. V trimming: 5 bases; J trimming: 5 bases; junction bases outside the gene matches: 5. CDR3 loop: CAISKGLAGLETQYF. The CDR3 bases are TGTGCCATCAGTAAGGGACTAGCGGGACTCGAGACCCAGTACTTC.

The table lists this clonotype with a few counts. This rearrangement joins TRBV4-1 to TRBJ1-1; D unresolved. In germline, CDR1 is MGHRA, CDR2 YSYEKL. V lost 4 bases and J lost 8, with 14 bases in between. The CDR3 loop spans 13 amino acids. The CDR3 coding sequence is TGCGCCAGCAGCCCTAATAAGCGGTTCGAAGCTTTCTTT. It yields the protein CASSPNKRFEAFF.

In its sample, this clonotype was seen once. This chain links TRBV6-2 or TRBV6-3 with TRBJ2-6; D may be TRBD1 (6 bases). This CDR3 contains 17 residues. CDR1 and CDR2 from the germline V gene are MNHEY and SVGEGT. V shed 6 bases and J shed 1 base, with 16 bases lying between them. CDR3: CASSGISGVSGANVLTF. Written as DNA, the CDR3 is TGTGCCAGCAGCGGCATCTCAGGGGTGTCTGGGGCCAACGTCCTGACTTTC.

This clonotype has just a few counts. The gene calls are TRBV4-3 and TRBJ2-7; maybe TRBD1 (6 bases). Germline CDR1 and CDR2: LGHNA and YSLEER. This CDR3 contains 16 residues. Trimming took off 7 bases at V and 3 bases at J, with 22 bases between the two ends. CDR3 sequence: CASTPNARGKIYEQYF. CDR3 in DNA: TGCGCCAGCACCCCGAATGCGAGGGGGAAGATCTACGAGCAGTACTTC.

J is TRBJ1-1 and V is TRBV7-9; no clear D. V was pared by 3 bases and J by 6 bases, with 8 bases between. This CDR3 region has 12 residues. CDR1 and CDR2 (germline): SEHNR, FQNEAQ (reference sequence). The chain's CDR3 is CASSFGGPEAFF. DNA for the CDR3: TGTGCCAGCAGCTTCGGAGGTCCTGAAGCTTTCTTT.

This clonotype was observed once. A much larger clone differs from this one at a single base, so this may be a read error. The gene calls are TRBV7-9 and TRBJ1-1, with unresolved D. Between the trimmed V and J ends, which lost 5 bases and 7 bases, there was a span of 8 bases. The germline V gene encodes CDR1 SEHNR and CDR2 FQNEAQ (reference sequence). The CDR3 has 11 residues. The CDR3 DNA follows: TGTGCCAGCAGCACTCAACATGAAGCTTTCTTT. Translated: CASSTQHEAFF.

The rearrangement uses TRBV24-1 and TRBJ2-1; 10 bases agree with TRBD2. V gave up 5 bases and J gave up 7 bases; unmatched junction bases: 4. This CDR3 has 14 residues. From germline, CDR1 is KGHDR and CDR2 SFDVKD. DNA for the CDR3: TGTGCCACCAGTGGAGCGGGAGGGCCAAATGAGCAGTTCTTC. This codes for CATSGAGGPNEQFF.

The DNA of the CDR3 is TGCAGCGTTGAGGGGACAGCCACAGATACGCAGTATTTT. Translated: CSVEGTATDTQYF. The chain uses TRBV29-1 and TRBJ2-3; 7 nucleotides line up with TRBD1. V lost 3 bases, J lost 2 bases, and 2 bases stayed unmatched. The CDR3 sequence is 13 residues long. Germline V gene lookup returns CDR1 SQVTM and CDR2 ANQGSEA.